A selection of T cell receptor beta chains follows, all from one sample in a study of blood T cell repertoires in COVID-19. Assay used: immunoSEQ multiplex PCR; TCRdb lists only in-frame clones, some missing. The sample lists a few hundred thousand clones; about nine tenths were seen once. Sequences were obtained from peripheral blood. These receptor sequences come from a woman in her thirties with COVID-19, enrolled during active disease. CDR3s include the opening cysteine and the closing phenylalanine or tryptophan. The D gene is left open where the match is weak. Size is omitted from some rows. Given values are once, few, many or a class for expanded clones.

TRBJ2-3	TRBD2	TRBV5-6	.	TGTGCCAGCAGCCCATCGACTAGCGCTAGCACAGATACGCAGTATTTT	CASSPSTSASTDTQYF
TRBJ1-1	.	TRBV5-1	.	TGCGCCAGCAGCTTGGATCGGGTAACTGAAGCTTTCTTT	CASSLDRVTEAFF
TRBJ2-7	TRBD2	TRBV4-1	.	TGCGCCAGCAGCCCCGGACTAGCGACCTACGAGCAGTACTTC	CASSPGLATYEQYF
TRBJ1-6	.	TRBV5-1	.	TGCGCCAGCAGCTTGGGTGACGGGGGTTGGAATTCACCCCTCCACTTT	CASSLGDGGWNSPLHF
TRBJ1-1	TRBD1	TRBV7-2	.	TGTGCCAGCAGCCCTCAGGGGGCGGGCACTGAAGCTTTCTTT	CASSPQGAGTEAFF
TRBJ2-1	TRBD2	TRBV2	.	TGTGCCAGCAGTCCCCCAAGGACTAGCGGGGGTGAGCAGTTCTTC	CASSPPRTSGGEQFF
TRBJ2-2	TRBD1	TRBV24-1	once	TGTGCCACCAGTGGCCCTTCCCACAGGGGGACAGCGAACACCGGGGAGCTGTTTTTT	CATSGPSHRGTANTGELFF
TRBJ1-4	.	TRBV25-1	.	TGTGCCAGCAGTCTCGGGACAACCCTTAATGAAAAACTGTTTTTT	CASSLGTTLNEKLFF
TRBJ2-3	TRBD2	TRBV5-1	.	TGCGCCAGCAGCTTAGGACTAGCGGGGGCAGATACGCAGTATTTT	CASSLGLAGADTQYF
TRBJ1-2	TRBD1	TRBV5-5	once	TGTGCCAGCAGCTTGGAGAGGGGGCAAGACTATGGCTACACCTTC	CASSLERGQDYGYTF
TRBJ2-7	.	TRBV6-5	.	TGTGCCAGCAGGTCCGCCGGGTACGAGCAGTACTTC	CASRSAGYEQYF
TRBJ1-2	.	TRBV5-1	once	TGCGCCAGCAGCCCGTCCCCAGGGATCGTCTATGGCTACACCTTC	CASSPSPGIVYGYTF
TRBJ2-3	.	TRBV19	.	TGTGCCAGTAGTATAGTAAGCCAGAGAGGTACTAGCACAGATACGCAGTATTTT	CASSIVSQRGTSTDTQYF
TRBJ2-7	.	TRBV5-1	.	TGCGCCAGCAGCTTGGCCGACGAGCAGTACTTC	CASSLADEQYF
TRBJ1-2	.	TRBV3-1/TRBV3-2	.	TGTGCCAGCAGCCAAGGGGGCGAAGGCTACACCTTC	CASSQGGEGYTF
TRBJ2-7	TRBD1	TRBV13	once	TGTGCCAGCAGCATGACAGGGGGGTTGTACGAGCAGTACTTC	CASSMTGGLYEQYF
TRBJ1-2	.	TRBV28	.	TGTGCCACCCCAAGGGGGGGCTGGGAGGATGGCTACACCTTC	CATPRGGWEDGYTF
TRBJ2-2	.	TRBV4-1	.	TGCGCCAGCAGCCAAGGGGGAGAGGCCGGGGAGCTGTTTTTT	CASSQGGEAGELFF
TRBJ2-7	TRBD2	TRBV30	few	TGTGCCTGGAGTAGCGGGAGGGGCGACGAGCAGTACTTC	CAWSSGRGDEQYF
TRBJ1-4	.	TRBV7-9	.	TGTGCCAGCAGCGCCTACGGGGGGGGAGGCGCTAATGAAAAACTGTTTTTT	CASSAYGGGGANEKLFF
TRBJ2-7	TRBD2	TRBV6-5	.	TGTGCCAGCAGGCCTAGCGGGACTCCTAGCGAGCAGTACTTC	CASRPSGTPSEQYF
TRBJ2-7	TRBD2	TRBV14	once	TGTGCCAGCAGCCAATATCGTACCGCACTAGCGGGATCCTACGAGCAGTACTTC	CASSQYRTALAGSYEQYF
TRBJ1-6	.	TRBV10-3	.	TGTGCCATCAGTGAGTCGCACAGGCAGCGAAATTCACCCCTCCACTTT	CAISESHRQRNSPLHF
TRBJ2-3	.	TRBV28	.	TGTGCCAGCAGTTTAATCAGGCCCACAGATACGCAGTATTTT	CASSLIRPTDTQYF
TRBJ2-5	TRBD2	TRBV3-1/TRBV3-2	few	TGTGCCAGCAGCCAAGCGGGAGGGCGGGAGACCCAGTACTTC	CASSQAGGRETQYF
TRBJ1-6	.	TRBV18	once	TGTGCCAGCTCACCAGGGGGCAGCTCCTATAATTCACCCCTCCACTTT	CASSPGGSSYNSPLHF
TRBJ2-2	TRBD2	TRBV28	.	TGTGCCAGCAGTTTATGGGGTTCCGGGCTAGCGGGAACCGGGGAGCTGTTTTTT	CASSLWGSGLAGTGELFF
TRBJ1-1	TRBD1	TRBV4-1	.	TGCGCCAGCAGCCAAGATCCAGGGGGCCTGAACACTGAAGCTTTCTTT	CASSQDPGGLNTEAFF
TRBJ1-5	.	TRBV28	.	TGTGCCAGCAGTTTACTCGACTCCCCCAATCAGCCCCAGCATTTT	CASSLLDSPNQPQHF
TRBJ2-7	.	TRBV7-3	.	TGTGCCAGCAGCTTAAATCGGGGCTACGAGCAGTACTTC	CASSLNRGYEQYF
TRBJ2-7	TRBD1	TRBV12-3/TRBV12-4	.	TGTGCCAGCAGTCAGACACAGGGGAACGAGCAGTACTTC	CASSQTQGNEQYF
TRBJ1-3	TRBD1	TRBV28	.	TGTGCCAGCAGTCAGGGGGCCTGGTACACCATATATTTT	CASSQGAWYTIYF
TRBJ1-4	TRBD1	TRBV19	once	TGTGCCAGTAGTCCCCGGGACAGTCTCTATGAAAAACTGTTTTTT	CASSPRDSLYEKLFF
TRBJ2-1	.	TRBV27	.	TGTGCCAGCAGTTTAGGGCCCCGGGACACCCCTACTAGGAATGAGCAGTTCTTC	CASSLGPRDTPTRNEQFF
TRBJ1-6	.	TRBV27	once	TGTGCCAGCAGTTTATCAGAGGCAGCCTCATCACCCCTCCACTTT	CASSLSEAASSPLHF
TRBJ1-5	.	TRBV6-1	.	TGTGCCAGCAGTGAAGGTTTCAGGCTTAATCAGCCCCAGCATTTT	CASSEGFRLNQPQHF
TRBJ2-7	TRBD2	TRBV6-2/TRBV6-3	.	TGTGCCAGCAGTCAAGCGGGAGGGCCTCGGGAGCAGTACTTC	CASSQAGGPREQYF
TRBJ2-1	.	TRBV24-1	.	TGTGCCACCAGTGATCGGACACCTAATGAGCAGTTCTTC	CATSDRTPNEQFF
TRBJ1-1	.	TRBV9	.	TGTGCCAGCAGCGTAGCTACGGGGGGCTCTACTGAAGCTTTCTTT	CASSVATGGSTEAFF
TRBJ2-2	.	TRBV6-5	.	TGTGCCAGCACCATTCCGAACACCGGGGAGCTGTTTTTT	CASTIPNTGELFF
TRBJ2-5	TRBD2	TRBV28	.	TGTGCCAGCAGCCGTAGCGGGAGGGCCTGGGAGACCCAGTACTTC	CASSRSGRAWETQYF
TRBJ2-1	TRBD2	TRBV15	once	TGTGCCACCAGCAGAGACCCTAGCGGGAGATTGAGTGAGCAGTTCTTC	CATSRDPSGRLSEQFF
TRBJ2-2	TRBD2	TRBV6-6	.	TGTGCCAGCAGTCATCCGGGACTAGCGGACACCGGGGAGCTGTTTTTT	CASSHPGLADTGELFF
TRBJ2-1	TRBD2	TRBV28	.	TGTGCCAGCAGTTTGAAAAGCGGGAGGGGGCTAGGGGAGCAGTTCTTC	CASSLKSGRGLGEQFF
TRBJ1-2	.	TRBV6-5	.	TGTGCCAGCAGCCTAAGGACGGGGGTTTTTTGGGGCTACACCTTC	CASSLRTGVFWGYTF
TRBJ2-3	TRBD2	TRBV7-2	.	TGTGCCAGCAGCTTGGGCCCGGGAGGCGATACGCAGTATTTT	CASSLGPGGDTQYF
TRBJ2-3	TRBD1	TRBV4-1	once	TGCGCCAGCAGTCCTACAGGGGGCACAGATACGCAGTATTTT	CASSPTGGTDTQYF
TRBJ2-3	TRBD2	TRBV7-2	.	TGTGCCAGCAGCTCTGGACTAGCGGGAGGTACGCAGTATTTT	CASSSGLAGGTQYF
TRBJ1-3	.	TRBV5-1	.	TGCGCCAGCAGCTTGAGTAGAGGAAACACCATATATTTT	CASSLSRGNTIYF
TRBJ2-1	.	TRBV27	.	TGTGCCAGCAGTTTATCGGCGGCTGAACCCTACAATGAGCAGTTCTTC	CASSLSAAEPYNEQFF
TRBJ2-5	TRBD2	TRBV4-1	.	TGCGCCAGCAGCCAAGATCCGACAGCGGGAGGAGGTGAGACCCAGTACTTC	CASSQDPTAGGGETQYF
TRBJ2-7	TRBD2	TRBV7-2	few	TGTGCCAGCAGCCCTTACGCCCCCCTAGCGGGAGCCACCTACGAGCAGTACTTC	CASSPYAPLAGATYEQYF
TRBJ1-3	.	TRBV6-6	.	TGTGCCAGCACCCTACTCGGACAGACCTCTGGAAACACCATATATTTT	CASTLLGQTSGNTIYF
TRBJ2-7	TRBD1	TRBV6-5	.	TGTGCCAGCAGCCAAGACAGGGGAACAACCTACGAGCAGTACTTC	CASSQDRGTTYEQYF
TRBJ1-4	.	TRBV30	.	TGTGCCTGGAGTGTACTTGGAGGGGCGGGTGAAAAACTGTTTTTT	CAWSVLGGAGEKLFF